This TCR beta chain stems from a study of beta chain features in type 1 diabetes. One heparinised blood draw, averaging approximately 0.11 L, came from each donor. Sorting with CD45RO/CCR7/CD25/CD127/CD95/CD27 yielded naive, central memory, regulatory and stem-like memory CD4+ cells. Post-sort purity exceeded 95% for all sorted populations. As every portion of the isolated RNA was reverse transcribed, the sequencing read expressed TCRB transcripts. Repertoires were generated with immunoSEQ multiplex PCR, while TCRdb's copy carries only in-frame clones and drops some. The data show about 360,000 clones, with over 9.5% seen just once and 0.015% to 0.02% held by the top ten. Study findings and constraints: Significant though moderate, a shortening of TCRB CDR3s appeared in all four CD4+ subsets of Type 1 diabetes patients.

The V gene end was trimmed by 0 bases and the J gene end by 7 bases; junction bases not matched to a gene: 15. CDR3 size: 19 residues. Per the germline V gene, CDR1 is SGDLS and CDR2 is YYNGEE. This clone has only a few counts. Antigen specificity is unknown. The clonotype originates from a man between 18 and 29 years old in good health. Sequences were obtained from naive CD4+ T cells from blood. This sequence joins TRBV9 and TRBJ2-1; 11 bases are a match to TRBD2. As DNA, the CDR3 is TGTGCCAGCAGCGTAGGTGGGAGTCAGAGACTAGCGGGAACGAATGAGCAGTTCTTC. This codes for CASSVGGSQRLAGTNEQFF.